The sequence of this T cell receptor beta chain was determined in a study of regulatory T cells in long-lasting Graves disease. For TCR beta, libraries came from iRepertoire HTBI primers and Arm-PCR of CDR3 regions. How the authors handled the data: In the combined samples, around 60 TRBV and 14 TRBJ segments were identified. One entry per CDR3 protein, called by TCRdb with MiXCR from the multiplex PCR reads. These V and J calls rely on TCRdb rather than the paper's analysis. The sample has about 540,000 distinct CDR3 sequences, approximately 13% seen once; the top ten hold roughly 9.7%. This clonotype was counted at least ten times. Time point indicated: newly diagnosed GD, antithyroid drugs for less than 3 months. The TCR library was made from RNA that had been extracted from PBMCs in TRIzol. With 5 bases clipped from V and 3 bases from J, the junction kept 4 bases outside the gene matches. The CDR3 extends over 14 amino acids. Germline V gives CDR1 SGDLS, CDR2 YYNGEE.

The sample also formed part of further work on T cells in Graves' hyperthyroidism and ophthalmopathy. That paper adds: Using 13 V-J features, a model discriminated ophthalmopathy from stable hyperthyroidism.

Source: peripheral blood mononuclear cells (PBMCs), taken at new diagnosis, from a patient treated with antithyroid drugs. This rearrangement joins TRBV9 to TRBJ2-3; 9 positions agree with TRBD2. The source is a man aged 30-40 years with Graves disease. The CDR3 DNA sequence: TGTGCCAGCAGGGAGACTAGCGGTACAGATACGCAGTATTTT. It encodes CASRETSGTDTQYF.